The next 22 T cell receptor beta chains were all read from a single sample in a study of blood T cell repertoires in COVID-19. Profiled with immunoSEQ multiplex PCR; TCRdb holds only in-frame clones, not every one. The sample records hundreds of thousands of clones, around 88% being singletons. Sequences were obtained from peripheral blood. These receptors were obtained from a woman aged 30 to 39 who had recovered from COVID-19.

The chain links TRBV28 to TRBJ2-5; 9 nucleotides align to TRBD1. The germline V gene has CDR1 MDHEN and CDR2 SYDVKM. The CDR3 is 15 residues long. Unmatched junction bases numbered 8, after V lost 7 bases and J lost 2 bases. In nucleotides, the CDR3 is TGTGCCAGCATCGCACCGGGACAGGGACAAGAGACCCAGTACTTC. This translates into CASIAPGQGQETQYF.

Here the CDR3 reads CASSHLGTGWEEQYF. In nucleotides, the CDR3 is TGTGCCAGCAGCCATTTGGGGACAGGTTGGGAAGAGCAGTACTTC. The chain carries TRBV14 and TRBJ2-7; 8 bases match TRBD1. V lost 3 bases, J lost 7 bases, and 11 bases stayed unmatched. Germline loops: CDR1 SGHDN, CDR2 FVKESK. This CDR3 spans 15 amino acids.

CDR3 protein: CASSLEPGVVDTQYF. For the CDR3, the DNA is TGTGCCAGCAGCTTAGAGCCGGGGGTGGTAGATACGCAGTATTTT. The V and J genes are TRBV7-8 and TRBJ2-3; a possible D gene is TRBD2 (6 bases). Trimming took 1 base from V and 5 from J, leaving 13 bases between them. This CDR3 spans 15 amino acids. CDR1 is SGHVS and CDR2 is FQNEAQ in the germline V gene. Using reference TRBV7-8 and TRBJ2-3 for the parts outside the CDR3, the full variable domain is GAGVSQSPRYKVAKRGQDVALRCDPISGHVSLFWYQQALGQGPEFLTYFQNEAQLDKSGLPSDRFFAERPEGSVSTLKIQRTQQEDSAVYLCASSLEPGVVDTQYFGPGTRLTVL.

This sequence joins TRBV7-9 and TRBJ1-2, with TRBD1 matching over 7 bases. J was trimmed by 4 bases and V by 7 bases; bases with no gene match: 9. From germline, CDR1 is SEHNR and CDR2 FQNEAQ (reference sequence). The CDR3 totals 14 residues. The CDR3 spells CASTDREVGYGYTF. The CDR3 coding sequence is TGTGCCAGCACCGACAGGGAAGTGGGCTATGGCTACACCTTC.

The chain recombines TRBV4-3 with TRBJ2-3; D gene uncertain. The CDR3 is made up of 12 amino acids. Germline V gene lookup returns CDR1 LGHNA and CDR2 YSLEER. The ends were cut back, 0 bases at V and 11 bases at J, with 9 bases in the middle. CDR3 residues: CASSQDLRLQYF. The CDR3, as DNA: TGCGCCAGCAGCCAAGATCTGAGGCTGCAGTATTTT.

This chain connects TRBV30 to TRBJ1-3; 8 nucleotides match TRBD1. J was trimmed by 2 bases and V by 4 bases; bases with no gene match: 4. Germline CDR1 GTSNPN, CDR2 SVGIG (reference sequence). The CDR3 spans 14 residues. The CDR3 region is CAWTMGQAGNTIYF. DNA of the CDR3: TGTGCCTGGACTATGGGACAGGCTGGAAACACCATATATTTT.

The chain recombines TRBV9 with TRBJ1-2; 7 bases align to TRBD1. CDR3 length equals 15 residues. CDR1 and CDR2 from the germline V gene are SGDLS and YYNGEE. V lost 3 bases, J lost 4 bases, and 9 bases stayed unmatched. In DNA, the CDR3 is TGTGCCAGCAGCGGCTTACTAGGGGGCCGCTATGGCTACACCTTC. This codes for CASSGLLGGRYGYTF.

The V and J genes are TRBV2 and TRBJ1-5; possible D gene TRBD1, 5 bases. The CDR3 is made up of 12 amino acids. Germline V lookup: CDR1 SNHLY, CDR2 FYNNEI. V was clipped by 6 bases and J by 6 bases, with 9 bases between them. The CDR3 DNA reads as TGTGCCAGCAGCGGTGGGGCTCAGCCCCAGCATTTT. Protein: CASSGGAQPQHF.

Only one count was recorded for this clone. The chain combines TRBV9 with TRBJ1-6, with D tentatively TRBD1 (6 bases). The CDR3 loop spans 12 amino acids. Per germline, CDR1 SGDLS and CDR2 YYNGEE. V was clipped by 3 bases and J by 13 bases, with 11 bases between them. CDR3 in DNA: TGTGCCAGCAGCGCTGGTGACAGGCCCCTCCACTTT. It specifies CASSAGDRPLHF.

V usage is TRBV2 and J usage is TRBJ1-2; 8 bases line up with TRBD1. Germline V gene sequence: CDR1 SNHLY, CDR2 FYNNEI. The CDR3 contains 14 residues. V was pared by 4 bases and J by 4 bases, with 5 bases of the junction left unmatched. This chain's CDR3 is CASSGTGPTYGYTF. The CDR3 bases are TGTGCCAGCAGTGGGACAGGGCCGACCTATGGCTACACCTTC.

This chain joins TRBV5-1 and TRBJ1-1; 7 positions match TRBD1. CDR1 and CDR2 from the germline V gene are SGHRS and YFSETQ. The CDR3 consists of 14 residues. J lost 0 bases, V lost 4 bases, and 3 bases had no gene match. The CDR3 here is CASSIQGMNTEAFF. In DNA, the CDR3 is TGCGCCAGCAGCATACAGGGGATGAACACTGAAGCTTTCTTT.

The chain combines TRBV7-2 with TRBJ2-2, with D maybe TRBD1 (5 bases). Deletions cut 6 bases from V and 8 bases from J, with 22 bases between. CDR1 is SGHTA, CDR2 FQGNSA, per germline. The CDR3 has 16 residues. CDR3 coding DNA: TGTGCCAGCAGGTACAGGAGTATGTTGTCCGCGGGGGAGCTGTTTTTT. Translating gives CASRYRSMLSAGELFF.

The gene calls are TRBV6-5 and TRBJ2-7; D gene ambiguous. This CDR3 is built from 12 residues. Germline CDR1 MNHEY, CDR2 SVGAGI. Trimming shortened V by 6 bases and J by 2 bases, and 8 bases separated the two germline ends. The CDR3 DNA sequence: TGTGCCAGCAGACCTGACACCTACGAGCAGTACTTC. As protein: CASRPDTYEQYF.

This clone was seen a few times. This chain connects TRBV3-1 (or the pseudogene TRBV3-2) to TRBJ2-7; 11 bases are shared with TRBD2. Germline-derived CDR1 and CDR2 are LGHDT and YNNKEL (reference sequence). V shed 7 bases, J shed 2 bases, and the junction held 7 bases outside the gene matches. There are 15 residues in the CDR3. This CDR3 is CASTSGLAATYEQYF. Written as DNA, the CDR3 is TGTGCCAGCACCTCGGGACTAGCGGCGACCTACGAGCAGTACTTC.

The rearrangement links TRBV13 to TRBJ1-2; D perhaps matches TRBD1 (5 bases). V was pared by 0 bases and J by 7 bases, with 12 bases between. This CDR3 comprises 14 residues. Germline CDR1 reads PRHDT; CDR2 reads FYEKMQ (reference sequence). The CDR3, as DNA: TGTGCCAGCAGCTTAGGCCGGGCAGGGTTTGGCTACACCTTC. Protein sequence: CASSLGRAGFGYTF.

In its sample, this clone was seen a few times. The rearrangement joins TRBV2 to TRBJ2-5; 9 nucleotides align to TRBD2. The CDR3 loop spans 15 amino acids. Losses at the gene ends were 2 bases for V and 1 base for J; bases not matched to a gene: 2. Germline V lookup: CDR1 SNHLY, CDR2 FYNNEI. CDR3 sequence reads: CASSEPSGAQETQYF. CDR3 in DNA: TGTGCCAGCAGTGAACCTAGCGGGGCCCAAGAGACCCAGTACTTC.

The chain combines TRBV28 with TRBJ1-2, with D possibly being TRBD1 (5 bases). V gave up 3 bases and J gave up 5 bases, with 16 bases separating them. Germline CDR1 reads MDHEN; CDR2 reads SYDVKM. The CDR3 covers 15 residues. Written as DNA, the CDR3 is TGTGCCAGCAGTTTTGGGGGAGGGACGCTATATGGCTACACCTTC. This translates into CASSFGGGTLYGYTF.

V usage is TRBV19 and J usage is TRBJ1-4; D not certain. Germline lookup yields CDR1 LNHDA and CDR2 SQIVND (reference sequence). CDR3 length: 11 amino acids. Trimming cost V 1 base and J 12 bases, with 6 bases left between them. The CDR3 DNA reads TGTGCCAGTAGTATAGGTGCGGAACTGTTTTTT. It yields the protein CASSIGAELFF.

The chain is built from TRBV29-1 and TRBJ1-2, with TRBD1 as a possible D gene (6 bases). Germline lookup yields CDR1 SQVTM and CDR2 ANQGSEA. The CDR3 runs 13 residues. V gave up 5 bases and J gave up 8 bases, with 18 bases separating them. The CDR3 DNA is TGCAGCGTTACAATGACAGGCGGCGGAGGCTACACCTTC. Amino acids: CSVTMTGGGGYTF.

The chain recombines TRBV28 with TRBJ1-6, with 7 bases lining up with TRBD1. The CDR3 loop spans 15 amino acids. Germline CDR1 reads MDHEN; CDR2 reads SYDVKM. V lost 5 bases and J lost 8; bases outside the gene matches: 9. In DNA, the CDR3 is TGTGCCAGCAGTCCACCGGGGACAGTATATTCACCCCTCCACTTT. It yields the protein CASSPPGTVYSPLHF.

V usage is TRBV28 and J usage is TRBJ2-3, with 11 positions matching TRBD2. The germline V gene has CDR1 MDHEN and CDR2 SYDVKM. This CDR3 region has 17 residues. The junction had 9 bases not matched to a gene; V was cut back by 6 bases and J by 1 base. The CDR3 sequence is CASSPIAGGIGTDTQYF. CDR3 DNA: TGTGCCAGCAGCCCAATAGCGGGGGGGATCGGCACAGATACGCAGTATTTT.

CDR3 DNA: TGCAGTGCTAGGTCCGGGGACGAGCAGTACTTC. This encodes CSARSGDEQYF. This chain links TRBV20-1 with TRBJ2-7; possible D gene TRBD2, 5 bases. V lost 3 bases to trimming and J lost 5 bases, with 8 bases between them. The CDR3 extends over 11 amino acids. CDR1 and CDR2 from the germline V gene are DFQATT and SNEGSKA (reference sequence).